This T cell receptor beta chain was sequenced in a study of beta chain features in type 1 diabetes. Overall study findings and caveats: Type 1 diabetes patients had moderately but significantly shorter TCRB CDR3s in all four CD4+ subsets.

This clone was counted once. No antigen is known for it. The sequenced template was cDNA made from the entire isolated RNA. Sequencing was performed with immunoSEQ multiplex PCR; in TCRdb, only in-frame clones are kept and a portion is missing. The data contain hundreds of thousands of clones, around 15% of them singletons. This TCR was sampled from a man aged 18 to 30 with type 1 diabetes. Sample: naive CD4+ T cells from blood.

The CDR3 loop reads CASSDRTVSLSPTQYF. DNA for the CDR3: TGTGCCAGCAGCGACCGGACGGTCAGCCTCTCTCCCACGCAGTATTTT. This rearrangement joins TRBV7-2 to TRBJ2-3, with D unclear. CDR1 SGHTA and CDR2 FQGNSA come from the germline V gene. Trimming left V 5 bases short and J 9 bases short, with 24 bases between. This CDR3 comprises 16 residues. The full variable domain, its missing parts supplied by reference TRBV7-2 and TRBJ2-3, is GAGVSQSPSNKVTEKGKDVELRCDPISGHTALYWYRQSLGQGLEFLIYFQGNSAPDKSGLPSDRFSAERTGGSVSTLTIQRTQQEDSAVYLCASSDRTVSLSPTQYFGPGTRLTVL.